A selection of T cell receptor beta chains follows, all from one sample in a study of T cell responses to AZD1222 COVID-19 vaccine. Profiled with immunoSEQ multiplex PCR; TCRdb holds only in-frame clones, not every one. This table has 130,000 to 150,000 clones, 90% appearing once. Source: peripheral blood, taken on day 0 of AZD1222 vaccination. The origin of the receptors is an adult in good health. CDR3s include the opening cysteine and the closing phenylalanine or tryptophan. D genes are given only for firm matches. Not all rows give a size; the values are once, few, many and, for expanded clones, a class.

clone size: .; J gene: TRBJ1-2; V gene: TRBV6-4; D gene: .; CDR3 protein: CASSGGIYGYTF; CDR3 DNA: TGTGCCAGCAGTGGGGGGATCTATGGCTACACCTTC
clone size: .; J gene: TRBJ2-2; V gene: TRBV18; D gene: .; CDR3 protein: CASSPLMPRGNTGELFF; CDR3 DNA: TGTGCCAGCTCACCACTGATGCCCCGGGGCAACACCGGGGAGCTGTTTTTT
clone size: once; J gene: TRBJ1-1; V gene: TRBV5-1; D gene: .; CDR3 protein: CASSPSGQTNTEAFF; CDR3 DNA: TGCGCCAGCAGCCCTTCCGGTCAAACGAACACTGAAGCTTTCTTT
clone size: .; J gene: TRBJ2-3; V gene: TRBV19; D gene: .; CDR3 protein: CASSIKGSSTDTQYF; CDR3 DNA: TGTGCCAGTAGTATTAAAGGGTCCAGCACAGATACGCAGTATTTT
clone size: .; J gene: TRBJ1-1; V gene: TRBV6-2/TRBV6-3; D gene: .; CDR3 protein: CASSYGTTAFF; CDR3 DNA: TGTGCCAGCAGTTACGGGACCACGGCTTTCTTT
clone size: once; J gene: TRBJ2-3; V gene: TRBV5-1; D gene: .; CDR3 protein: CASSLIRDGSPDTQYF; CDR3 DNA: TGCGCCAGCAGCTTAATAAGGGACGGGAGTCCAGATACGCAGTATTTT
clone size: few; J gene: TRBJ1-6; V gene: TRBV25-1; D gene: TRBD1; CDR3 protein: CASSEGTGGASPLHF; CDR3 DNA: TGTGCCAGCAGTGAAGGGACAGGGGGCGCGTCACCCCTCCACTTT
clone size: .; J gene: TRBJ1-1; V gene: TRBV29-1; D gene: .; CDR3 protein: CSVEPGLNTEAFF; CDR3 DNA: TGCAGCGTTGAACCAGGGCTGAACACTGAAGCTTTCTTT
clone size: .; J gene: TRBJ1-2; V gene: TRBV7-2; D gene: .; CDR3 protein: CASSPGPMYKDGYTF; CDR3 DNA: TGTGCCAGCTCTCCCGGGCCAATGTATAAGGATGGCTACACCTTC
clone size: few; J gene: TRBJ2-7; V gene: TRBV3-1/TRBV3-2; D gene: .; CDR3 protein: CASSPGGGPYEQYF; CDR3 DNA: TGTGCCAGCAGCCCAGGGGGGGGCCCTTACGAGCAGTACTTC
clone size: few; J gene: TRBJ2-7; V gene: TRBV6-6; D gene: TRBD2; CDR3 protein: CASTPAGGPYEQYF; CDR3 DNA: TGTGCCAGCACCCCAGCGGGGGGCCCCTACGAGCAGTACTTC
clone size: .; J gene: TRBJ1-1; V gene: TRBV4-1; D gene: .; CDR3 protein: CASSQERGANTEAFF; CDR3 DNA: TGCGCCAGCAGCCAAGAACGGGGGGCTAACACTGAAGCTTTCTTT
clone size: .; J gene: TRBJ2-6; V gene: TRBV2; D gene: .; CDR3 protein: CASSELISGANVLTF; CDR3 DNA: TGTGCCAGCAGTGAACTGATCTCTGGGGCCAACGTCCTGACTTTC
clone size: .; J gene: TRBJ2-1; V gene: TRBV27; D gene: TRBD1; CDR3 protein: CASSYGQGNHNEQFF; CDR3 DNA: TGTGCCAGCAGTTACGGACAGGGAAACCACAATGAGCAGTTCTTC
clone size: .; J gene: TRBJ2-7; V gene: TRBV13; D gene: .; CDR3 protein: CASSPYFGGFEQYF; CDR3 DNA: TGTGCCAGCAGCCCATATTTTGGGGGTTTCGAGCAGTACTTC
clone size: few; J gene: TRBJ1-2; V gene: TRBV23-1; D gene: .; CDR3 protein: CASSQSTQFYGYTF; CDR3 DNA: TGCGCCAGCAGTCAATCGACCCAATTCTATGGCTACACCTTC
clone size: .; J gene: TRBJ1-2; V gene: TRBV2; D gene: TRBD1; CDR3 protein: CASSQGATNYGYTF; CDR3 DNA: TGTGCCAGCAGTCAGGGGGCAACCAACTATGGCTACACCTTC
clone size: .; J gene: TRBJ2-2; V gene: TRBV20-1; D gene: TRBD2; CDR3 protein: CSASRLFRGEPGAGELFF; CDR3 DNA: TGCAGTGCTAGTAGACTTTTTCGGGGGGAACCGGGCGCCGGGGAGCTGTTTTTT
clone size: .; J gene: TRBJ1-5; V gene: TRBV21-1; D gene: .; CDR3 protein: CASSKGGTAYSNQPQHF; CDR3 DNA: TGTGCCAGCAGCAAAGGCGGCACAGCTTATAGCAATCAGCCCCAGCATTTT
clone size: once; J gene: TRBJ2-1; V gene: TRBV10-3; D gene: TRBD2; CDR3 protein: CAIMGGSSYNEQFF; CDR3 DNA: TGTGCCATCATGGGCGGGAGCTCATACAATGAGCAGTTCTTC
clone size: .; J gene: TRBJ2-7; V gene: TRBV7-6; D gene: TRBD2; CDR3 protein: CASSVGGLVAVYEQYF; CDR3 DNA: TGTGCCAGCAGCGTTGGGGGACTAGTTGCTGTATACGAGCAGTACTTC
clone size: .; J gene: TRBJ2-1; V gene: TRBV10-3; D gene: .; CDR3 protein: CAISPANEQFF; CDR3 DNA: TGTGCCATCAGTCCGGCCAATGAGCAGTTCTTC
clone size: .; J gene: TRBJ1-3; V gene: TRBV15; D gene: .; CDR3 protein: CATSRDSSVEQALFSGNTIYF; CDR3 DNA: TGTGCCACCAGCAGAGATAGTTCGGTTGAGCAGGCCCTCTTCTCTGGAAACACCATATATTTT
clone size: .; J gene: TRBJ1-2; V gene: TRBV20-1; D gene: .; CDR3 protein: CSAERDYGYTF; CDR3 DNA: TGCAGTGCGGAGCGGGACTATGGCTACACCTTC
clone size: .; J gene: TRBJ2-1; V gene: TRBV20-1; D gene: TRBD2; CDR3 protein: CSAGGLAGYNEQFF; CDR3 DNA: TGCAGTGCTGGTGGACTAGCGGGTTACAATGAGCAGTTCTTC
clone size: .; J gene: TRBJ2-1; V gene: TRBV5-1; D gene: TRBD2; CDR3 protein: CASSYGAGVNNEQFF; CDR3 DNA: TGCGCCAGCAGCTACGGGGCGGGAGTAAATAATGAGCAGTTCTTC
clone size: .; J gene: TRBJ1-2; V gene: TRBV9; D gene: TRBD1; CDR3 protein: CASSGEQGASGYTF; CDR3 DNA: TGTGCCAGCAGCGGAGAACAGGGGGCAAGTGGCTACACCTTC
clone size: .; J gene: TRBJ2-7; V gene: TRBV6-6; D gene: TRBD1; CDR3 protein: CASSRLGQGVYEQYF; CDR3 DNA: TGTGCCAGCAGTCGCTTGGGACAGGGGGTCTACGAGCAGTACTTC
clone size: .; J gene: TRBJ2-1; V gene: TRBV11-3; D gene: TRBD2; CDR3 protein: CASSTRTSAGLDEQFF; CDR3 DNA: TGTGCCAGCAGCACCCGGACTAGCGCCGGGCTGGATGAGCAGTTCTTC
clone size: once; J gene: TRBJ2-7; V gene: TRBV15; D gene: .; CDR3 protein: CATRSTVSYEQYF; CDR3 DNA: TGTGCCACCAGGAGCACAGTTTCCTACGAGCAGTACTTC
clone size: .; J gene: TRBJ2-7; V gene: TRBV5-1; D gene: TRBD2; CDR3 protein: CASSLALAGGLSSYEQYF; CDR3 DNA: TGCGCCAGCAGCTTGGCCCTAGCGGGAGGATTAAGCTCCTACGAGCAGTACTTC
clone size: .; J gene: TRBJ2-3; V gene: TRBV5-1; D gene: TRBD1; CDR3 protein: CASSSGQVLGTQYF; CDR3 DNA: TGCGCCAGCAGCTCCGGACAGGTCTTGGGTACGCAGTATTTT
clone size: .; J gene: TRBJ1-5; V gene: TRBV7-2; D gene: .; CDR3 protein: CASSLGGVSNQPQHF; CDR3 DNA: TGTGCCAGCAGCTTAGGGGGTGTAAGCAATCAGCCCCAGCATTTT
clone size: .; J gene: TRBJ1-4; V gene: TRBV18; D gene: .; CDR3 protein: CASSPGIQGNSREKLFF; CDR3 DNA: TGTGCCAGCTCACCAGGCATACAGGGTAATTCGAGAGAAAAACTGTTTTTT
clone size: once; J gene: TRBJ2-3; V gene: TRBV24-1; D gene: TRBD2; CDR3 protein: CATSDSLAGGRGTQYF; CDR3 DNA: TGTGCCACCAGTGATTCACTAGCGGGGGGGCGGGGTACGCAGTATTTT
clone size: .; J gene: TRBJ1-2; V gene: TRBV30; D gene: .; CDR3 protein: CAWSDIPRSGSYTF; CDR3 DNA: TGTGCCTGGAGCGACATCCCGAGGAGCGGGAGCTACACCTTC
clone size: .; J gene: TRBJ1-5; V gene: TRBV2; D gene: .; CDR3 protein: CASSVWGREDSNQPQHF; CDR3 DNA: TGTGCCAGCAGTGTGTGGGGGCGGGAGGATAGCAATCAGCCCCAGCATTTT
clone size: once; J gene: TRBJ2-5; V gene: TRBV5-1; D gene: TRBD1; CDR3 protein: CASKPTGSFRETQYF; CDR3 DNA: TGCGCCAGCAAACCGACAGGGAGTTTTCGGGAGACCCAGTACTTC
clone size: .; J gene: TRBJ2-7; V gene: TRBV27; D gene: .; CDR3 protein: CASTTGQGSYEQYF; CDR3 DNA: TGTGCCAGCACCACTGGCCAGGGCTCCTACGAGCAGTACTTC
clone size: .; J gene: TRBJ2-7; V gene: TRBV11-2; D gene: .; CDR3 protein: CASSSGQLYF; CDR3 DNA: TGTGCCAGCAGTTCCGGACAGCTGTACTTC
clone size: few; J gene: TRBJ2-1; V gene: TRBV3-1/TRBV3-2; D gene: .; CDR3 protein: CASSGRAEGWSYNEQFF; CDR3 DNA: TGTGCCAGCAGCGGACGAGCGGAGGGTTGGTCCTACAATGAGCAGTTCTTC
clone size: few; J gene: TRBJ2-7; V gene: TRBV19; D gene: .; CDR3 protein: CASSMNRDYEQYF; CDR3 DNA: TGTGCCAGTAGTATGAATAGAGACTACGAGCAGTACTTC